A selection of T cell receptor beta chains follows, all from one sample in a study of human CD4 T cells and Enterobacteriaceae. Method: immunoSEQ multiplex PCR; TCRdb's copy keeps in-frame clones and lacks some. The top ten clones hold around 0.96% of a sample with around 26,000 clones, approximately 80% of them seen once. The specimen was memory CD4+ T cells from blood. The receptor source for this set is a human donor in good health. Both conserved end residues are part of each CDR3. A D gene is named only where the DNA matches it firmly. Some rows mark clone size as missing; the rest say once, few, many or name a class of expanded clone.

j_gene	v_gene	d_gene	abundance	CDR3aa	CDR3nt
TRBJ1-2	TRBV5-1	NA	NA	CASSLESAVPYTF	TGCGCCAGCAGCTTGGAATCTGCGGTTCCCTACACCTTC
TRBJ1-1	TRBV6-1	NA	NA	CATRKENTEAFF	TGTGCCACCCGGAAGGAGAACACTGAAGCTTTCTTT
TRBJ2-3	TRBV10-2	TRBD2	NA	CASSEWTSGGTDTQYF	TGCGCCAGCAGTGAGTGGACAAGCGGGGGCACAGATACGCAGTATTTT
TRBJ2-1	TRBV18	NA	NA	CASSPPGTSEQFF	TGTGCCAGCTCACCCCCCGGCACAAGTGAGCAGTTCTTC
TRBJ2-7	TRBV28	TRBD1	NA	CASTAPGTGSRVYGEQYF	TGTGCCAGCACCGCACCCGGGACAGGGAGTCGGGTTTATGGCGAGCAGTACTTC
TRBJ1-4	TRBV10-1	NA	medium-sized	CASSASHEKLFF	TGCGCCAGCAGTGCCAGCCATGAAAAACTGTTTTTT
TRBJ2-2	TRBV2	TRBD1	NA	CASKGTGGIGELFF	TGTGCCAGCAAGGGGACAGGGGGGATCGGGGAGCTGTTTTTT
TRBJ2-6	TRBV19	TRBD2	NA	CASRSPGGYSGANVLTF	TGTGCCAGTAGGTCGCCGGGAGGATACTCTGGGGCCAACGTCCTGACTTTC
TRBJ1-4	TRBV13	NA	NA	CASSSGTYGGEKLFF	TGTGCCAGCAGCTCCGGGACCTACGGCGGGGAAAAACTGTTTTTT
TRBJ2-7	TRBV27	NA	NA	CASSRQAAAYEQYF	TGTGCCAGCAGCCGCCAGGCCGCTGCCTACGAGCAGTACTTC
TRBJ2-7	TRBV10-3	NA	NA	CAISDEALPSYEQYF	TGTGCCATCAGTGATGAGGCACTCCCATCCTACGAGCAGTACTTC
TRBJ1-2	TRBV9	TRBD1	NA	CASSVGDRVPEYGYTF	TGTGCCAGCAGCGTAGGCGACAGGGTCCCCGAGTATGGCTACACCTTC
TRBJ2-1	TRBV5-1	TRBD1	once	CASSSTGGAFGNEQFF	TGCGCCAGCAGCTCCACAGGGGGCGCTTTTGGTAATGAGCAGTTCTTC
TRBJ2-1	TRBV5-1	TRBD2	NA	CASSSRGGGTGYNEQFF	TGCGCCAGCAGCTCCCGAGGCGGGGGGACTGGATACAATGAGCAGTTCTTC
TRBJ1-4	TRBV30	TRBD1	NA	CAWGTGGNEKLFF	TGTGCCTGGGGGACAGGGGGCAATGAAAAACTGTTTTTT
TRBJ2-7	TRBV28	TRBD1	NA	CASSQRLDRGREQYF	TGTGCCAGCAGCCAGAGGTTGGACAGGGGGCGCGAGCAGTACTTC
TRBJ2-4	TRBV7-2	NA	NA	CASSLEDGYIQYF	TGTGCCAGCAGCTTAGAGGACGGGTACATTCAGTACTTC